Below are 16 T cell receptor beta chains sequenced from a single sample in a study of blood T cells in healthy people across ages (dated by TCRdb to the mid-2010s). Libraries were prepared through 5' RACE. The instrument given in TCRdb is Illumina HiSeq 2500. A second about 7 to 12 cycle PCR used a sample-barcoded 5' primer and a J-beta primer mix. TCRdb reran the public reads through fastp at Q25 and MiXCR, keeping productive beta chains. Here each entry gathers all rows of one CDR3 protein and keeps the most common genes and DNA. For this sample the table gives some 790,000 distinct CDR3 sequences, of which less than 35% were detected only once. Approximately 15% of the sample lies in the top ten. Sequenced: blood. These receptors came from a woman older than 75 in good health.

This clonotype appeared many times. V gene TRBV11-2 combines with J gene TRBJ2-5, with TRBD1 matching over 12 bases. The CDR3 contains 15 residues. The V and J ends lost 10 bases and 1 base, in that order; junction bases with no gene match: 7. CDR1 and CDR2 from the germline V gene are SGHAT and FQNNGV. The CDR3, as DNA: TGTGCCATTTCCGGGACAGGGGGCCCCCAAGAGACCCAGTACTTC. Translated: CAISGTGGPQETQYF.

This chain uses TRBV18 with TRBJ1-6, with D possibly matching TRBD1 (6 bases). CDR1 KGHSH and CDR2 LQKENI come from the germline V gene. V lost 3 bases and J lost 9, with 18 bases in between. This CDR3 is built from 16 residues. The CDR3: CASSPKMGGDGSPLHF. In DNA, the CDR3 is TGTGCCAGCTCACCTAAGATGGGGGGCGATGGTTCACCCCTCCACTTT.

The table lists this clonotype with many counts. V and J are TRBV6-2 or TRBV6-3 and TRBJ2-6; a possible D gene is TRBD1 (6 bases). This CDR3 spans 17 amino acids. Germline CDR1 reads MNHEY; CDR2 reads SVGEGT. The V gene lost 4 bases and the J gene lost 2 bases, with 15 bases spanning the gap. The CDR3 reads CASSFPVGAAGANVLTF. The CDR3 nucleotides are TGTGCCAGCAGTTTCCCGGTGGGGGCAGCTGGGGCCAACGTCCTGACTTTC.

Many counts were recorded for this clonotype. V usage is TRBV7-2 and J usage is TRBJ2-1; 12 nucleotides agree with TRBD2. Germline V gene lookup returns CDR1 SGHTA and CDR2 FQGNSA. The length of the CDR3 is 22 residues. V gave up 2 bases and J gave up 7 bases; unmatched junction bases: 24. The CDR3 loop reads CASSLRIPPSGLAGGLGNEQFF. The CDR3 nucleotides are TGTGCCAGCAGCTTAAGGATCCCTCCGTCGGGGCTAGCGGGGGGGCTAGGGAATGAGCAGTTCTTC. The full variable domain, rest sourced from reference TRBV7-2 and TRBJ2-1, is GAGVSQSPSNKVTEKGKDVELRCDPISGHTALYWYRQSLGQGLEFLIYFQGNSAPDKSGLPSDRFSAERTGGSVSTLTIQRTQQEDSAVYLCASSLRIPPSGLAGGLGNEQFFGPGTRLTVL.

This clonotype was picked up a small number of times. V and J are TRBV27 and TRBJ2-5; 11 bases line up with TRBD2. The germline V gene has CDR1 MNHEY and CDR2 SMNVEV (reference sequence). V lost 4 bases, J lost 11 bases, and 12 bases stayed unmatched. The CDR3 runs 15 residues. The DNA for the CDR3 is TGTGCCAGCAGTTCGGGACTAGCGGCCCCCTTATGGCAGTACTTC. The encoded protein is CASSSGLAAPLWQYF.

The table lists this clonotype with a few counts. The rearrangement links TRBV7-2 to TRBJ2-5; D gene unclear. The CDR3 spans 12 residues. Germline V gene lookup returns CDR1 SGHTA and CDR2 FQGNSA. Trimming cost V 0 bases and J 2 bases, with 1 base left between them. CDR3 protein: CTSSLAQETQYF. For the CDR3, the DNA is TGTACCAGCAGCTTAGCGCAAGAGACCCAGTACTTC.

Worth noting for this clonotype: This may arise from a read error, as a much more abundant clone is one base away. The chain has TRBV24-1 and TRBJ2-1, with 8 bases identical to TRBD2. Near its end, the DNA agrees better with TRBJ2-7, so the J call may be wrong. The CDR3 runs to 14 residues. Germline values: CDR1 KGHDR, CDR2 SFDVKD. CDR3 nucleotides: TGTGCCACCAGCGGGGGGGTCTTATCGAATGAGCAGTACTTC. Translating it yields CATSGGVLSNEQYF.

Comment on this clonotype: A much more abundant neighbour one base away suggests this may be a read error. The missing conserved phenylalanine or tryptophan at the end of this CDR3 makes a read error likely. The V call is TRBV7-9, the J call TRBJ1-2; D perhaps matches TRBD1 (5 bases). CDR1 and CDR2 (germline): SEHNR, FQNEAQ (reference sequence). The CDR3 consists of 14 residues. The germline V and J ends were trimmed by 5 bases and 4 bases, with 14 bases remaining between them. CDR3 in amino acids: CASSRPGGSYGYTV. The CDR3 DNA sequence: TGTGCCAGCAGCAGACCCGGGGGTTCCTATGGCTACACCGTC.

This clonotype has more than one count but fewer than ten. The DNA for the CDR3 is TGTGCCAGCAGCTGGGACAGGTTTCGCACCGGGGAGCTGTTTTTT. Translation gives CASSWDRFRTGELFF. V usage is TRBV14 and J usage is TRBJ2-2, with 8 bases lining up with TRBD1. Losses at the gene ends were 5 bases for V and 4 bases for J; bases not matched to a gene: 6. The CDR3 length is 15 residues. The germline CDR1 and CDR2 sequences are SGHDN and FVKESK.

The table lists this clonotype with a few counts. A much larger clone differs from this one at a single base, so this may be a read error. V gene TRBV11-2 combines with J gene TRBJ2-5, with TRBD2 matching 9 bases. The CDR3 has 13 residues. The trim removed 8 bases at V and 11 bases at J, leaving 12 bases unmatched. Germline-derived CDR1 and CDR2 are SGHAT and FQNNGV. CDR3 sequence: CASGSGTSPLQYF. The CDR3 coding sequence is TGTGCCAGCGGCTCCGGGACTAGCCCTTTACAGTACTTC.

The chain is built from TRBV20-1 and TRBJ2-6; D is ambiguous. The CDR3 is 12 residues long. Germline V CDR1 and CDR2: DFQATT, SNEGSKA (reference sequence). The V and J ends lost 2 bases and 4 bases respectively, with 3 bases between them. CDR3 amino acids: CSARLGANVLTF. The CDR3, as DNA: TGCAGTGCTAGATTGGGGGCCAACGTCCTGACTTTC.

The table lists this clonotype with many counts. This sequence joins TRBV20-1 and TRBJ2-3, with a weak D call TRBD2 (7 bases). V lost 0 bases, J lost 2 bases, and 21 bases lay in between. Germline assignment: CDR1 DFQATT and CDR2 SNEGSKA (reference sequence). The CDR3 loop spans 18 amino acids. This CDR3 reads CSARDPGGRGTNTDTQYF. CDR3 in DNA: TGCAGTGCTAGAGATCCCGGGGGGCGGGGGACCAACACAGATACGCAGTATTTT.

There are many counts of this clonotype. This chain links TRBV6-5 with TRBJ1-6, with D perhaps matching TRBD1 (6 bases). Germline V gene sequence: CDR1 MNHEY, CDR2 SVGAGI. There are 15 residues in the CDR3. V dropped 6 bases and J dropped 0 bases, with 9 bases sitting between them. CDR3 sequence (DNA): TGTGCCAGCAGACCCAGGGGCTCCTATAATTCACCCCTCCACTTT. This encodes CASRPRGSYNSPLHF.

The CDR3 coding sequence is TGTGCCAGCAGCCTGCTCGCCGGAGAGGGGGAGCAGTACTTC. Protein sequence: CASSLLAGEGEQYF. The chain uses TRBV7-2 and TRBJ2-5, with D possibly matching TRBD1 (6 bases). V was pared by 5 bases and J by 11 bases, with 21 bases between. The germline CDR1 and CDR2 sequences are SGHTA and FQGNSA. This CDR3 comprises 14 residues.

V is TRBV12-3 or TRBV12-4 and J is TRBJ1-2, with D uncertain. The CDR3 spans 13 residues. The germline V and J ends were trimmed by 5 bases and 4 bases, with 11 bases remaining between them. Written as DNA, the CDR3 is TGTGCCAGCAGTCCCCCCCATACCTATGGCTACACCTTC. Residues: CASSPPHTYGYTF.

At least ten counts were recorded for this clonotype. The chain recombines TRBV6-5 with TRBJ1-2; 8 nucleotides agree with TRBD1. CDR3 length equals 14 residues. Looked up from germline, CDR1 is MNHEY and CDR2 is SVGAGI. Trimming took 2 bases from V and 6 from J; bases not matched to a gene: 5. The CDR3 region has the DNA TGTGCCAGCAGTTACGTCGGACAGGGACATGGCTACACCTTC. Its protein is CASSYVGQGHGYTF.